This T cell receptor (beta chain) was documented in a study of T cell responses to AZD1222 COVID-19 vaccine. Method: immunoSEQ multiplex PCR; TCRdb's copy keeps in-frame clones and lacks some. The data hold approximately 43,000 clones, with about nine tenths observed a single time. This CDR3 region has 11 residues. Germline V gene sequence: CDR1 SGHKS, CDR2 YYEKEE (reference sequence). V shed 4 bases and J shed 0 bases, with 2 bases lying between them. The sequence was obtained from an adult who received the AZD1222 COVID-19 vaccine. The genes are TRBV5-5 and TRBJ2-7; D gene unclear. The source material was peripheral blood, sampled 28 days after the second AZD1222 dose. CDR3 bases: TGTGCCAGCAGCCACTCCTACGAGCAGTACTTC. Its translation: CASSHSYEQYF.